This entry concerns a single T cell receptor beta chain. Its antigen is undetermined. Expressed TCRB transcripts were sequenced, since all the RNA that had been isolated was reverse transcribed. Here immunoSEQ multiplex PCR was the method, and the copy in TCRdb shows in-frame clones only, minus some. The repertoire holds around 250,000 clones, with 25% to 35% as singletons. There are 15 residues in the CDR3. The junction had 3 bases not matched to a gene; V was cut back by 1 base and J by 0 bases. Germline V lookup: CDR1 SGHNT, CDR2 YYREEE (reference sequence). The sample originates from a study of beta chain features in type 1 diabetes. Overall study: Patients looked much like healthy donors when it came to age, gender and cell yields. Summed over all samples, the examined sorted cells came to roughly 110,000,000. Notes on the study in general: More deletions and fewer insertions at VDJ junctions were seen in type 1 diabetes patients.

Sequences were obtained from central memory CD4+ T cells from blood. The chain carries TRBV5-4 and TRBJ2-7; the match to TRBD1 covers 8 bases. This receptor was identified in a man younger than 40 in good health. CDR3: CASSLTGGSSYEQYF. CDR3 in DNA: TGTGCCAGCAGCTTGACAGGGGGGAGCTCCTACGAGCAGTACTTC.